This is a list of T cell receptor beta chains from one sample in a study of radiation and T cells in renal cell carcinoma. Produced via immunoSEQ multiplex PCR; TCRdb's table is partial and in-frame only. This table holds 9,000 to 9,500 clones, 63% found once. The sample in question was tumor tissue, obtained from a patient whose treatment included radiotherapy and nephrectomy. The receptors were sampled from a woman aged 45-59 years with renal cell carcinoma. Both conserved end residues are part of each CDR3.

cdr3_length v_call cdr3_aa
11 TRBV29-1 CSVKEGNTIYF
14 TRBV15 CATSRVGGIYGYTF
15 TRBV4-1 CASSQDGNGNQPQHF
17 TRBV5-4 CASSPPGRGGLYNEQFF
14 TRBV2 CASSGVATTDTQYF
15 TRBV7-2 CASSSRGYSNQPQHF
15 TRBV6-6 CASSYLEVGPTEAFF
15 TRBV11-2 CASSLGSGRGTEAFF
15 TRBV9 CASSVGSGGNNEQFF
14 TRBV5-1 CASSSGTVSYEQYF
15 TRBV5-6 CASSLGRENTGELFF
15 TRBV25-1 CASSEYGQGGEKLFF
14 TRBV6-1 CASSEPDPADTQYF
17 TRBV29-1 CSVEEFTSGGRQETQYF
11 TRBV19 CASSAGIEQYF
12 TRBV7-2 CASSFGAQTQYF
14 TRBV10-3 CASDTSKNTGELFF
11 TRBV6-5 CATNRDLEAFF
16 TRBV7-8 CASSLDSTGGPYGYTF
15 TRBV18 CASSPPQGVQETQYF
16 TRBV15 CATSRIGGSGADTQYF
14 TRBV28 CASTLGDWDNEQFF
15 TRBV4-3 CASSQDRTGLGGYTF
16 TRBV5-4 CASSLGGPADGNTIYF
15 TRBV29-1 CSVVEAGGPTDTQYF
16 TRBV7-2 CASSLGHPPTPYGYTF
12 TRBV7-2 CASASPLETQYF
16 TRBV5-1 CASSLGTGGSNSPLHF
14 TRBV19 CASSRFGQHNEQFF
16 TRBV9 CASSHRQGRNTGELFF
15 TRBV30 CAWSRASGETDTQYF
17 TRBV29-1 CSVVTGEPSGVLGELFF
14 TRBV6-5 CASSDSGGHNEQFF
13 TRBV14 CASSQDLGSGYTF
14 TRBV5-4 CASRGKDGSYEQYF
15 TRBV5-1 CASSLNRDTGNTIYF
14 TRBV13 CASSLGGTGTKEYF
18 TRBV7-1 CASSLVRGAGTGANVLTF
16 TRBV25-1 CASSEYAGGGTDTQYF
13 TRBV19 CASTHGGAGELFF
13 TRBV6-5 CASTTGGKYEQYF
16 TRBV5-1 CASSPRTGGGNTEAFF
15 TRBV2 CASKRAGATTGELFF
17 TRBV14 CASSQFQGSQGDTEAFF
16 TRBV15 CATSRDGTVTNEKLFF
11 TRBV20-1 CSAVGQNEQFF
15 TRBV5-6 CASRTGGGGGTEAFF
15 TRBV28 CASSPERLSKDTQYF
15 TRBV6-5 CASSYSTSFGETQYF
15 TRBV6-4 CASSAYGGPGYEQYF
14 TRBV18 CASSPFAGDNEQFF
14 TRBV25-1 CASSESGRVDEQYF
16 TRBV4-2 CASSQERDLSYNEQFF
16 TRBV6-4 CASSGQGSSGANVLTF